This entry features one T cell receptor (beta chain) sequence. As originally analysed: Amplification of reference gene primers was used by the study to estimate nucleated cell counts. Generated by immunoSEQ multiplex PCR, the TCRdb table keeps only in-frame clones and is missing some. D and trimming were read from the DNA, whereas the V and J calls and clone size are those reported in that table. The sample carries 70,000 or so clones, over 75% recorded once. The length of the CDR3 is 12 residues. Germline CDR1 is LGHNA and CDR2 is YNFKEQ. V was clipped by 4 bases and J by 10 bases, with 11 bases between them. These data come from a study of blood T cell repertoires in COVID-19. In the study overall: Some COVID-19 samples were acute and others convalescent; all came from the United States, Italy and Spain. From T cells, B-cell-depleted T cells, or PBMCs came the material, which was cDNA or gDNA.

V is TRBV4-2 and J is TRBJ2-1; D ambiguous. The material sequenced was peripheral blood. This sequence was found in a man aged 65 to 79 with active or convalescent COVID-19. The CDR3 reads CASSPQGEEQFF. CDR3 nucleotides: TGTGCCAGCAGCCCGCAAGGAGAGGAGCAGTTCTTC.